This T cell receptor (beta chain) was recovered during a study of blood T cell repertoires in COVID-19. About the research overall: In each case, the material was cDNA or gDNA derived from T cells, B-cell-depleted T cells, or PBMCs.

TCRdb's copy holds only in-frame clones and misses some; the assay was immunoSEQ multiplex PCR. The data hold about 76,000 clones, with 90% observed a single time. This CDR3 has 12 residues. Looked up from germline, CDR1 is SGHRS and CDR2 is YFSETQ. V was cut by 0 bases and J by 7 bases, with 7 bases left in between. The V call is TRBV5-1, the J call TRBJ1-1, with D possibly matching TRBD1 (5 bases). Sequenced: peripheral blood. The receptor comes from a man aged 45-65 years with acute or convalescent COVID-19. CDR3: CASSLARDEAFF. CDR3 nucleotides: TGCGCCAGCAGCTTGGCCAGGGATGAAGCTTTCTTT.